This T cell receptor beta chain was identified in a study of T cell repertoires in cytomegalovirus infection (dated 2019 in TCRdb). For the study in its entirety: Donor HLA type was relevant to the analysis, because carriage of CMV infection together with the matching HLA type was indicated by public TCR beta signatures.

The trim is 4 bases for V and 4 bases for J, with a gap of 10 bases between the germline ends. Counted from cysteine to phenylalanine, this CDR3 has 13 amino acids. CDR3 DNA only is kept here, 39 bases in frame from base 1. As encoded in the germline V gene, CDR1 is MNHNS while CDR2 is SASEGT. TCRdb records Illumina HiSeq 1500 as the sequencer. TCRdb reworked the public reads: Q25 trimming with fastp, MiXCR clone assembly, productive beta chains retained. Records with the same CDR3 protein are collapsed into one entry carrying the most frequent genes and DNA. The sample has fewer than 300,000 distinct CDR3 sequences on record, about 23% of them singletons. The ten largest clonotypes hold approximately 15% of the sample. Overall results and qualifications from the work: The ex vivo response was dominated by HLA-C-restricted CMV-specific TCR beta clonotypes, and the single most frequent clonotype in two of eight donors was supplied by these HLA-C-restricted clonotypes. Cumulative frequency of public TCR beta family members discriminated carriers of CMV infection plus the relevant HLA type in this cohort and an independent approximately 350-donor cohort.

Notes on this clonotype: No antigen is known for it. No qualities accompany the bases; no much larger clone lies one base away.

The rearranged chain carries TRBV6-1 and TRBJ2-5; the D region may be TRBD1 or TRBD2, each matching 6 bases equally. Sequencing was done on a sample of PBMCs. This sequence was found in a human donor in good health (CMV status not recorded). Some clones in this sample may be carry-over from other donors' samples. The nucleotides read TGTGCCAGCAGTGTTGGAGGGGGAGAGACCCAGTACTTC. It specifies CASSVGGGETQYF.